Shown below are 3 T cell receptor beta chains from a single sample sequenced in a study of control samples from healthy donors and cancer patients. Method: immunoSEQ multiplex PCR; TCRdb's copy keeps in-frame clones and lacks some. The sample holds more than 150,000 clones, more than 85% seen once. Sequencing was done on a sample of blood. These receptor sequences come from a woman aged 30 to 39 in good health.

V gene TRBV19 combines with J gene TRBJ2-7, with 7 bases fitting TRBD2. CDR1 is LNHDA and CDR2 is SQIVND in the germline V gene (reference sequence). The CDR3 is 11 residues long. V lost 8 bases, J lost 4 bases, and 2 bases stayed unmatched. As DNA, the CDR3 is TGTGCCAGTGGGGGAGGGTACGAGCAGTACTTC. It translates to CASGGGYEQYF.

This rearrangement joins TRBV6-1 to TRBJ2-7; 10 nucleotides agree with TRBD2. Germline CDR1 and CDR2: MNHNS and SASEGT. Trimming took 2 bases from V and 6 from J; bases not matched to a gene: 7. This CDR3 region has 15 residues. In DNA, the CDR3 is TGTGCCAGCAGTGAAAGCCAGCGGGAGGGCCTCGAGCAGTACTTC. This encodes CASSESQREGLEQYF.

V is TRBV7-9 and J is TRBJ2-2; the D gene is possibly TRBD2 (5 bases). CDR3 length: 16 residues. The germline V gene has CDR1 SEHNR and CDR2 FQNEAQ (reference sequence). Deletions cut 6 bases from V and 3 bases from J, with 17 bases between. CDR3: CASSRGAEPHTGELFF. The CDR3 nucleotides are TGTGCCAGCAGTCGGGGAGCGGAGCCCCACACCGGGGAGCTGTTTTTT. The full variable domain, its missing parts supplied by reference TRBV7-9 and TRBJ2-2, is DTGVSQNPRHKITKRGQNVTFRCDPISEHNRLYWYRQTLGQGPEFLTYFQNEAQLEKSRLLSDRFSAERPKGSFSTLEIQRTEQGDSAMYLCASSRGAEPHTGELFFGEGSRLTVL.